A selection of T cell receptor beta chains follows, all from one sample in a study of Graves' ophthalmopathy and Graves' hyperthyroidism. In TCRdb, the multiplex PCR reads were re-called with MiXCR into one record per CDR3 protein. The profile shows 600,000 to 700,000 distinct CDR3 sequences, about 41% of them singletons. Input material: peripheral blood. Source of these receptors: an adult man with Graves' ophthalmopathy. CDR3s include the opening cysteine and the closing phenylalanine or tryptophan. D genes are given only for firm matches. Clone sizes are given selectively: once, few, many, or a class where the clone is expanded.

j_call d_call clone_size v_call cdr3_nt cdr3_aa
TRBJ1-1 NA NA TRBV25-1 TGTGCCAGCAGTGAACCGAGGGGTGTGAACACTGAAGCTTTCTTT CASSEPRGVNTEAFF
TRBJ1-2 NA few TRBV19 TGTGCCAGTAGTCTCTTTCCGGGGTTAAACTATGGCTACACCTTC CASSLFPGLNYGYTF
TRBJ1-1 NA many TRBV19 TGTGCCAGTACCCCTAGATCGAAAACAGGGCTGGCCGAAGCTTTCTTT CASTPRSKTGLAEAFF
TRBJ1-1 NA many TRBV14 TGTGCCAGCAGCCAATACTTGAACACTGAAGCTTTCTTT CASSQYLNTEAFF
TRBJ1-4 NA NA TRBV9 TGTGCCAGCAGCGTAGCAGGAGAAAAACTGTTTTTT CASSVAGEKLFF
TRBJ2-2 TRBD1 NA TRBV5-1 TGCGCCAGCAGCTTGAGACAGGGATACACCGGGGAGCTGTTTTTT CASSLRQGYTGELFF
TRBJ1-3 NA many TRBV5-1 TGCGCCAGCAGCTTCGGGGGCATCATTGGAAACACCATATATTTT CASSFGGIIGNTIYF
TRBJ2-2 NA NA TRBV7-9 TGTGCCAGCAGGCGGGGGGAGCTGTTTTTT CASRRGELFF
TRBJ1-2 NA many TRBV19 TGTGCCAGTAGTATAGACCCGGGATACTATGGCTACACCTTC CASSIDPGYYGYTF
TRBJ2-2 NA NA TRBV7-9 TGTGCCAGCAGCTTGGAGGGGGCCACCGGGGAGCTGTTTTTT CASSLEGATGELFF
TRBJ2-5 NA NA TRBV11-2 TGTGCCAGCAGCAAAGGCGGGGCCTTCCAAGAGACCCAGTACTTC CASSKGGAFQETQYF
TRBJ1-5 NA many TRBV7-9 TGTGCCAGCAGTTCAACAGGGAATCAGCCCCAGCATTTT CASSSTGNQPQHF
TRBJ2-2 NA few TRBV7-6 TGTGCCAGCAGCTTACTAGGCGGGGTCACCGGGGAGCTGTTTTTT CASSLLGGVTGELFF
TRBJ1-2 NA many TRBV29-1 TGCAGCGTTGACAGGGATTCCTACTATGGCTACACCTTC CSVDRDSYYGYTF
TRBJ2-2 NA few TRBV9 TGTGCCAGTGCCCCTCGAGGGGATAACACCGGGGAGCTGTTTTTT CASAPRGDNTGELFF
TRBJ1-1 NA few TRBV9 TGTGCCAGCAGCCCCCCCAGGGGCCAGAACACTGAAGCTTTCTTT CASSPPRGQNTEAFF
TRBJ1-1 NA many TRBV13 TGTGCCAGCAGCCCGGACGGTGGTGAGGAGGCTTTCTTT CASSPDGGEEAFF
TRBJ1-1 NA NA TRBV5-1 TGCGCCAGCAGCTTGAGTCTGGGGGCGGACAGTGAAGCTTTCTTT CASSLSLGADSEAFF
TRBJ1-2 TRBD1 NA TRBV29-1 TGCAGCGTTGCGGACAGGGGGCCTGGGGTCAATACTAACTATGGCTACACCTTC CSVADRGPGVNTNYGYTF
TRBJ1-1 NA many TRBV7-8 TGTGCCAGCAGCTTAGGGTATTACAGTGGCACTGAAGCTTTCTTT CASSLGYYSGTEAFF
TRBJ1-6 TRBD1 many TRBV2 TGTGCCAGCAGGAGGGACAGTCTCAATTCACCCCTCCACTTT CASRRDSLNSPLHF
TRBJ2-6 NA many TRBV4-1 TGCGCCAGCAGCCAAGGACTGGCCAACGTCCTGACTTTC CASSQGLANVLTF
TRBJ2-5 TRBD2 many TRBV12-3/TRBV12-4 TGTGCCAGCAGGTCCGGGACTAGGAGGGTACAAGAGACCCAGTACTTC CASRSGTRRVQETQYF
TRBJ2-5 TRBD2 NA TRBV27 TGTGCCAGCAGAACGGGACTAGCGGGAGTGGAGACCCAGTACTTC CASRTGLAGVETQYF
TRBJ2-5 NA few TRBV18 TGTGCCAGCTCAATAGGCCTCCGAGAGACCCAGTACTTC CASSIGLRETQYF
TRBJ2-7 NA NA TRBV9 TGTGCCAGCAGCCCCCATCCCGGCCAGGGAAACGAGCAGTACTTC CASSPHPGQGNEQYF
TRBJ2-5 TRBD2 once TRBV15 TGTGCCACCAGCGCGGGACGGCGGGAGCAGTACTTC CATSAGRREQYF
TRBJ1-1 NA many TRBV25-1 TGTGCCAGCAGTGAACCTCCAGGTACTGAAGCTTTCTTT CASSEPPGTEAFF
TRBJ1-4 NA many TRBV20-1 TGCAGTGCTCGACAGCAAACTAATGAAAAACTGTTTTTT CSARQQTNEKLFF
TRBJ2-1 NA NA TRBV6-6 TGTGCCAGCGGGGGGAATGAGCAGTTCTTC CASGGNEQFF
TRBJ1-2 NA NA TRBV12-3/TRBV12-4 TGTGCCAGCAGTTTCGATCGGAAAGGCTATGGCTACACCTTC CASSFDRKGYGYTF
TRBJ2-7 NA few TRBV2 TGTGCCAGCAGAAAGGGGTCCGGGCGCAAGCTCTACGAGCAGTACTTC CASRKGSGRKLYEQYF
TRBJ1-1 NA NA TRBV5-6 TGTGCCAGCAGCTTTTTTCGCCTGAACACTGAAGCTTTCTTT CASSFFRLNTEAFF
TRBJ1-2 NA many TRBV4-1 TGCGCCAGCAGCCAAGGATTGACGGTGAACTATGGCTACACCTTC CASSQGLTVNYGYTF
TRBJ2-7 TRBD1 NA TRBV7-9 TGTGCCAGCAGCCAAGGGGGCAGGGGGCAGTACTTC CASSQGGRGQYF
TRBJ2-7 TRBD1 once TRBV2 TGTGCCAGCAGTGAAGGGGCCCGCGGGACAGGGCTTAGATCGCGAGAGCAGTACTTC CASSEGARGTGLRSREQYF
TRBJ1-2 TRBD1 NA TRBV25-1 TGTGCCAGCAGTGAACGGGGGACAGGGGGCCTCTATGGCTACACCTTC CASSERGTGGLYGYTF
TRBJ1-5 TRBD1 many TRBV10-3 TGTGCCAGCAGGTACGGACAGGGCAGCAATCAGCCCCAGCATTTT CASRYGQGSNQPQHF
TRBJ1-2 NA many TRBV2 TGTGCCAGCATGCGGACCAAAAGCGGCTATGGCTACACCTTC CASMRTKSGYGYTF
TRBJ1-5 NA NA TRBV7-3 TGTGCCAGCAGCTTAACCTCACAGGGTCTAGGTCAGCCCCAGCATTTT CASSLTSQGLGQPQHF
TRBJ1-4 NA many TRBV2 TGTGCCAGCGCCCAAATTAATGAAAAACTGTTTTTT CASAQINEKLFF
TRBJ2-5 TRBD2 medium-sized TRBV7-2 TGTGCCAGCAGCGTCGGCGGGAGGAAAGAGACCCAGTACTTC CASSVGGRKETQYF
TRBJ2-3 TRBD2 NA TRBV10-2 TGCGCCAGCAGTGACGATAGCGGGGGGGCGGGTACGCAGTATTTT CASSDDSGGAGTQYF
TRBJ2-7 NA many TRBV7-3 TGTGCCAGCAGTCTTAGTGCTAGCGCTAACGAGCAGTACTTC CASSLSASANEQYF
TRBJ1-5 NA few TRBV10-3 TGTGCCAGCAGTGCGGAGGGTCGGAGGAGTCAGCCCCAGCATTTT CASSAEGRRSQPQHF
TRBJ2-2 TRBD1 NA TRBV2 TGTGCCAGCAGTTTTTCCCAGGGGGCAGATATCACCGGGGAGCTGGTTTTT CASSFSQGADITGELVF
TRBJ1-5 NA NA TRBV7-2 TGTGCCAGCAGCCCCGGGACCCCGCGCAGTCAGCCCCAGCATTTT CASSPGTPRSQPQHF
TRBJ1-2 NA few TRBV5-5 TGTGCCAGCACCAAGGGGACACCCAACTATGGCTACACCTTC CASTKGTPNYGYTF